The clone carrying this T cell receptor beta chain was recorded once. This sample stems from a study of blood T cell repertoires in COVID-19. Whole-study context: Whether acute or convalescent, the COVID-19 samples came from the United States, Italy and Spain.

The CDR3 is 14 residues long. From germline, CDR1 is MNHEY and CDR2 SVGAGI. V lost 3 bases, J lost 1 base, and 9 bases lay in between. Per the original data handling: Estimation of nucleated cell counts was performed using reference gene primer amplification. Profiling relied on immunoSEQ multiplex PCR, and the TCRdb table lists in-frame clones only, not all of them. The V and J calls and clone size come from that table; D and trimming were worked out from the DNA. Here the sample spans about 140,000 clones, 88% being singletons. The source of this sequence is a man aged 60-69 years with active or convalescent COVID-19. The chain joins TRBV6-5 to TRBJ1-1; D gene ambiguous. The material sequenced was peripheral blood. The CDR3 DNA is TGTGCCAGCAGTTATCGGGTAACGAACACTGAAGCTTTCTTT. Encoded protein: CASSYRVTNTEAFF.